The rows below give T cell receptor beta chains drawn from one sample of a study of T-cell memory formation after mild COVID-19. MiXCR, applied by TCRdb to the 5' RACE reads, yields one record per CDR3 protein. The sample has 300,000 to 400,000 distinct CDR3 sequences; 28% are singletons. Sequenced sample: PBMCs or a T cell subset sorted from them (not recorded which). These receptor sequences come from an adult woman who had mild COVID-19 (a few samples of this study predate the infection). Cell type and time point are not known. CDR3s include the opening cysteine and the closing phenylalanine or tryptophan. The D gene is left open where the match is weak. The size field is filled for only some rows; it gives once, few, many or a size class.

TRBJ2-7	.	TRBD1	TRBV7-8	TGTGCCAGCAGCCCCGCGACAGGGGGCAACGAGCAGTACTTC	CASSPATGGNEQYF
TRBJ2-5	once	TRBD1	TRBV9	TGTGCCAGCCGCCCACGAGGGGACAGGGTGGAGACCCAGTACTTC	CASRPRGDRVETQYF
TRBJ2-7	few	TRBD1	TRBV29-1	TGCAGCGTTGTCATACAGGGGATGAGGCTCTACGAGCAGTACTTC	CSVVIQGMRLYEQYF
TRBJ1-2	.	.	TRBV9	TGTGCCAGCAGCGGGGACACGGGGTTAGCTAACTATGGCTACACCTTC	CASSGDTGLANYGYTF
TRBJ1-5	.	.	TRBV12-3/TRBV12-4	TGTGCCAGCAGTTTAGAGAGGGGGAGCAATCAGCCCCAGCATTTT	CASSLERGSNQPQHF
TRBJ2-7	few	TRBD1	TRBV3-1	TGTGCCAGCATGATGGGGACAGGGGGCTCCTACGAGCAGTACTTC	CASMMGTGGSYEQYF
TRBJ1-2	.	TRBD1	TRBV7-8	TGTGCCAGCAGCTCGACAGGGTTTGGCTACACCTTC	CASSSTGFGYTF
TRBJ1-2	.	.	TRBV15	TGTGCCACCAGCAGAGAACAGGGACACTATGGCTACACCTTC	CATSREQGHYGYTF
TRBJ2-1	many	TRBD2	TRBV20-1	TGCAGTGCCCCTCACATAGCGGGAAACAATGAGCAGTTCTTC	CSAPHIAGNNEQFF
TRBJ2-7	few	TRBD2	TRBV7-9	TGTGCCAGCAGCTTGGGACTAGCGGGGGCGAACGAGCAGTACTTC	CASSLGLAGANEQYF
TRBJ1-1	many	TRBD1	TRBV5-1	TGCGCCAGCAGCACCAGGGGGGTCCCGATAAAGGGGGACTGGGTCACTGAAGCTTTCTTT	CASSTRGVPIKGDWVTEAFF
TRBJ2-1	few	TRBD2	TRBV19	TGTGCCAGTAGTATCAGCGGGAGTCCCATATACAATGAGCAGTTCTTC	CASSISGSPIYNEQFF
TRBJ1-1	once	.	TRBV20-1	TGCAGTGCTAGCTTAGGGGGGCACACTGAAGCTTTCTTT	CSASLGGHTEAFF
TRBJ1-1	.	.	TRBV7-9	TGTGCCAGCAGCTCCGATTGGATGCCTGAAGCTTTCTTT	CASSSDWMPEAFF
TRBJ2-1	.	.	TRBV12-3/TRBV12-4	TGTGCCAGCAGTTTCCACAGGAACAATGAGCAGTTCTTC	CASSFHRNNEQFF
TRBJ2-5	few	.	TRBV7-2	TGTGCCAGCAGCTTAGAAGCGACTCACAAGACCCAGTACTTC	CASSLEATHKTQYF
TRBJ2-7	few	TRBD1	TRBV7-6	TGTGCCAGCAGCCCGGGACAGGGGAACGAGCAGTACTTC	CASSPGQGNEQYF
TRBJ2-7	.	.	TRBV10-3	TGTGCCTCCCGGGGAGTAGCTACATCCTACGAGCAGTACTTC	CASRGVATSYEQYF
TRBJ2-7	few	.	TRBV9	TGTGCCAGCAGCGGTGACTCGGACTACGAGCAGTACTTC	CASSGDSDYEQYF
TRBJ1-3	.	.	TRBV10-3	TGTGCCATCATTGGAAACACCATATATTTT	CAIIGNTIYF
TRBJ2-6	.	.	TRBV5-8	TGTGCCAGCAGCTTGGCGCAATATTCTGGGGCCAACGTCCTGACTTTC	CASSLAQYSGANVLTF
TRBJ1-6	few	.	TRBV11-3	TGTGCCAGCAGCCTCCAGGGACATCTCATAAGGAATTCACCCCTCCACTTT	CASSLQGHLIRNSPLHF
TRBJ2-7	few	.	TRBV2	TGTGCCAGCAGATTGGGATCATACGAGCAGTACTTC	CASRLGSYEQYF
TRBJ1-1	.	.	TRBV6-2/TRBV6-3	TGTGCCAGCAGTCCCCGGCCCGGGGGGGACACTGAAGCTTTCTTT	CASSPRPGGDTEAFF
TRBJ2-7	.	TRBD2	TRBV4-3	TGCGCCAGCAGCCCAGGACTAGCTGGGGGCCGGTCCTACGAGCAGTACTTC	CASSPGLAGGRSYEQYF
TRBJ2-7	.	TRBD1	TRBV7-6	TGTGCCAGCAGCATGGACAGGGTACCTACCTACGAGCAGTACTTC	CASSMDRVPTYEQYF
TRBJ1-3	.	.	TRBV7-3	TGTGCCAGCAGCTTACATGGGGGTATTGGAAACACCATATATTTT	CASSLHGGIGNTIYF
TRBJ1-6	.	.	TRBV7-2	TGTGCCAGCATCCAGGGCGGATCACCCCTCCACTTT	CASIQGGSPLHF
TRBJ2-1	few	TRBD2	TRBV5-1	TGCGCCAGCAGCTCGGGACTAGCGGGAGGGCCTAGCTCCTACAATGAGCAGTTCTTC	CASSSGLAGGPSSYNEQFF
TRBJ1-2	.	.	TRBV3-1	TGTGCCAGCAGCCAAGATCGAGTGGTAGGCTATGGCTACACCTTC	CASSQDRVVGYGYTF
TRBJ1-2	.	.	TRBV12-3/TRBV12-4	TGTGCCAGCAGTCCTAACACCCTAGGGGGGCTGGACTATGGCTACACCTTC	CASSPNTLGGLDYGYTF
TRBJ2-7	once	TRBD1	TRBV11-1	TGTGCCAGCAGCTTAAACGCACAGGGGTCCTACGAGCAGTACTTC	CASSLNAQGSYEQYF
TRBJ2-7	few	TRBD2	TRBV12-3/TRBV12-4	TGTGCCAGCAGTTTAAGGACTAGCGGTTTCTACGAGCAGTACTTC	CASSLRTSGFYEQYF
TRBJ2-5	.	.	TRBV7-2	TGTGCCAGCAGCTCCGGCAGGGTAGAGACCCAGTACTTC	CASSSGRVETQYF
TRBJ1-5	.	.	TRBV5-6	TGTGCCAGCACGAAAAATAGCAATCAGCCCCAGCATTTT	CASTKNSNQPQHF
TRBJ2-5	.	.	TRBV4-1	TGCGCCAGCAGCCAAGAATCTTGGGAGACCCAGTACTTC	CASSQESWETQYF
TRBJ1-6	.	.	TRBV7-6	TGTGCCAGCAGCGGAGGCATTGGGCAGGGGAATTCACCCCTCCACTTT	CASSGGIGQGNSPLHF
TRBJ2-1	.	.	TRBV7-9	TGTGCCAGCAGACGGGAGAATTACAATGAGCAGTTCTTC	CASRRENYNEQFF
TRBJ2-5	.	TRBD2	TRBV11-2	TGTGCCAGCAGCCCCACCGGACTAGCGGAGACCCAGTACTTC	CASSPTGLAETQYF
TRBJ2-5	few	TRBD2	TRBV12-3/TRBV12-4	TGTGCCACCCGACGGGGGGTAGCGGAAGAGACCCAGTACTTC	CATRRGVAEETQYF
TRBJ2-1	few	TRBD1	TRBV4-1	TGCGCCAGCAGCCAGGATGACAGGGCCGCCTACAATGAGCAGTTCTTC	CASSQDDRAAYNEQFF
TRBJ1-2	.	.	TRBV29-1	TGCAGCGTTCAAGGGGGAAGTAAGGGCCACACCTTC	CSVQGGSKGHTF
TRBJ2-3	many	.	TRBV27	TGTGCCAGCAGCCACACCGGAGGATCGCTTATCACAGATACGCAGTATTTT	CASSHTGGSLITDTQYF
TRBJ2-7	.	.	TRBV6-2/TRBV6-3	TGTGCCAGCATCCGATGGGGCGCCTCCTACGAGCAGTACTTC	CASIRWGASYEQYF
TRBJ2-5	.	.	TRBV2	TGTGCCATAAGTGCAGTGGGGTTCGAGGAGACCCAGTACTTC	CAISAVGFEETQYF
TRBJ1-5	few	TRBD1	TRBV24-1	TGTGCCACCAGTGATGGACAGGATGGACAGCCCCAGCATTTT	CATSDGQDGQPQHF
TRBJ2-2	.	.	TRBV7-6	TGTGCCAGCAGCTCAGTCGAAGCCCCGGGAGAACCGAACACCGGGGAGCTGTTTTTT	CASSSVEAPGEPNTGELFF
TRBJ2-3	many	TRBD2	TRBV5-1	TGCGCCAGCAGCTTGAGCGGGACTAACACAGATACGCAGTATTTT	CASSLSGTNTDTQYF
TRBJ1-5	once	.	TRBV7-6	TGTGCCAGCAGCTTAGGGAGGAGAGATAGCAATCAGCCCCAGCATTTT	CASSLGRRDSNQPQHF
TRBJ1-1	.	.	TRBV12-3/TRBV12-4	TGTGCCAGCCGGGGGGATGGAGGTGGAGCTTTCTTT	CASRGDGGGAFF